This T cell receptor (delta chain) emerged from a study of γδ T cells in repeated Plasmodium falciparum infection. Findings of the study overall: Donors in Mali lived in a small rural village, largely one ethnic group.

TCRdb re-called the multiplex PCR reads through CATT. The sample contains around 89,000 delta-chain clones, 1.4% to 1.5% of which appear only once. On this clone itself: The antigen remains undetermined. TCRdb's protein for this DNA is that of a much larger clone and differs from the translation at residue 14, likely a read error; the protein shown is the DNA translation.

This CDR3 contains 17 residues. The V end lost 0 bases, the J end lost 10 bases, and 24 bases lay between the germline ends. The germline gives CDR1 TSWWSYY, CDR2 QGS. Gammadelta T cells were flow-sorted from PBMC into Vgamma9/Vdelta2+ and Vdelta2-negative populations for bulk analysis. This TCR was sampled from a pool of human donors (malaria-infected and uninfected, not separated). Sequenced material: gamma-delta T cells from blood. The chain uses TRDV1 and TRDJ1; D may be TRDD2 (5 bases). TCRdb supplies no J gene; here it was assigned by aligning the nucleotide sequence to germline. Here the CDR3 reads CALGELLRSELPSRLIF. CDR3 in DNA: TGTGCTCTTGGGGAACTCCTACGGTCGGAACTGCCTAGCAGACTCATCTTT.